This paragraph covers one TCR beta chain sequence. The antigen is not known. Repertoires were generated with immunoSEQ multiplex PCR, while TCRdb's copy carries only in-frame clones and drops some. This sample has tens of thousands of clones, with more than 60% found just once. The data derive from a study of vaccination effects on CD4 cells after COVID-19. As for the study in general: Post-vaccine sample collection fell at a median of 72 days after the second dose. Peptides at about 10 ug/ml and IL-2 at about 9.3 IU/ml were added to approximately 2 million PBMC per well.

V was trimmed by 5 bases and J by 0 bases, leaving 11 bases between them. The V gene's germline CDR1 is MNHEY and CDR2 SVGAGI. The CDR3 sequence is 15 residues long. Researchers isolated CD4+ T cells once ten to eleven days of culture had elapsed. Every participant took two doses of the BNT162b2 or mRNA-1273 vaccine. The healthy vaccine recipients, who had no prior SARS-CoV-2 infection, showed negative nucleocapsid antibodies. It was on days 3 and 7 that half the medium was replaced with IL-2 medium. The receptor was derived from a human donor who received a COVID-19 vaccine. The chain combines TRBV6-5 with TRBJ2-4; D may match TRBD1 or TRBD2 (5 bases each). Sample: CD4+ T cells from PBMCs cultured without peptide, taken after COVID-19 vaccination. CDR3 in DNA: TGTGCCAGCAGTCAAAGGGACGGAGCCAAAAACATTCAGTACTTC. Encoded protein: CASSQRDGAKNIQYF.